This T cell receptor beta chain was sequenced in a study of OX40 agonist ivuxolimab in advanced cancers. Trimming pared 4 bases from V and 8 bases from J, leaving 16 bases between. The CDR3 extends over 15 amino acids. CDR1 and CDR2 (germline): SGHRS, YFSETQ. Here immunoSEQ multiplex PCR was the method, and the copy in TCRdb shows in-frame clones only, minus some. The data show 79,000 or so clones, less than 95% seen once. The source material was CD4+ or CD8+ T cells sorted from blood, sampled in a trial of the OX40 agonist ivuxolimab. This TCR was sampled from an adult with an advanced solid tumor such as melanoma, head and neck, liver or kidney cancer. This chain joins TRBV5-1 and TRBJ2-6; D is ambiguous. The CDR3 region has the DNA TGCGCCAGCAGCCCCCGGACGTCGAGGCCCAACGTCCTGACTTTC. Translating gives CASSPRTSRPNVLTF. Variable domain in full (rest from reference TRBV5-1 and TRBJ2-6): KAGVTQTPRYLIKTRGQQVTLSCSPISGHRSVSWYQQTPGQGLQFLFEYFSETQRNKGNFPGRFSGRQFSNSRSEMNVSTLELGDSALYLCASSPRTSRPNVLTFGAGSRLTVL.